These 22 T cell receptor beta chains originate from one sample sequenced in a study of T cell repertoires in cytomegalovirus infection. TCRdb re-called the reads through MiXCR, storing one row per CDR3 protein. Counted here are some 700,000 distinct CDR3 sequences, around 32% occurring once; the ten biggest clones make up 15% to 20%. Antigens of these TCRs are unknown. Specimen: cultured PBMCs, collected from culture after CMV antigen stimulation. The receptors were gathered from a human donor in good health (CMV status not recorded). Some clones in this sample may be carry-over from other donors' samples.

This clonotype was picked up a small number of times. The chain joins TRBV7-2 to TRBJ1-1; the D gene is possibly TRBD1 (6 bases). In germline, CDR1 is SGHTA, CDR2 FQGNSA. This CDR3 spans 16 amino acids. V was shortened by 0 bases and J by 6 bases, with 17 bases between the two germline ends. The CDR3 sequence: CASSLASGDGAAEAFF. The CDR3 nucleotides are TGTGCCAGCAGCTTAGCATCAGGGGATGGAGCAGCTGAAGCTTTCTTT.

The sample holds many counts of this clonotype. V usage is TRBV7-2 and J usage is TRBJ1-6; D possibly corresponds to TRBD1 (5 bases). V was cut by 0 bases and J by 7 bases, with 13 bases left in between. This CDR3 spans 16 amino acids. Germline V gives CDR1 SGHTA, CDR2 FQGNSA. The CDR3 spells CASSLAPTVGNSPLHF. DNA for the CDR3: TGTGCCAGCAGCTTAGCCCCGACAGTCGGAAATTCACCCCTCCACTTT.

This rearrangement joins TRBV4-3 to TRBJ2-7; TRBD2 is a possible D gene (6 bases). The CDR3 extends over 15 amino acids. Germline CDR1 reads LGHNA; CDR2 reads YSLEER. V lost 3 bases and J lost 6, with 18 bases in between. CDR3 coding DNA: TGCGCCAGCAGCCAGAGGCGGGACGTCTATCGCGAGCAGTACTTC. Its protein is CASSQRRDVYREQYF.

This clonotype turned up a few times. This chain connects TRBV7-2 to TRBJ2-7; a possible D gene is TRBD1 (7 bases). From germline, CDR1 is SGHTA and CDR2 FQGNSA. V was trimmed by 5 bases and J by 6 bases, leaving 17 bases between them. CDR3 length: 14 amino acids. CDR3 bases: TGTGCCAGCAGCCCATTTGGAGGGGGCGGCGAGCAGTACTTC. It codes for CASSPFGGGGEQYF.

This clonotype occurred a few times. In nucleotides, the CDR3 is TGTGCCAGCAGCTTACAAGGTGGGGTCGGCACTGAAGCTTTCTTT. Translated, it gives CASSLQGGVGTEAFF. The chain is built from TRBV7-9 and TRBJ1-1; D gene uncertain. V lost 2 bases to trimming and J lost 4 bases, with 14 bases between them. The CDR3 has 15 residues. The germline gives CDR1 SEHNR, CDR2 FQNEAQ (reference sequence).

There are a few counts of this clonotype. The CDR3 region is CAIGDSSTSNQPQHF. DNA of the CDR3: TGTGCCATCGGGGACAGCTCAACTAGCAATCAGCCCCAGCATTTT. The chain has TRBV10-3 and TRBJ1-5; TRBD1 aligns across 7 bases. The germline CDR1 and CDR2 sequences are ENHRY and SYGVKD. Trimming took 8 bases from V and 0 from J; bases not matched to a gene: 7. The CDR3 length is 15 residues.

This clonotype appeared a few times. The chain carries TRBV20-1 and TRBJ2-7; possible D gene TRBD1, 5 bases. CDR1 DFQATT and CDR2 SNEGSKA come from the germline V gene (reference sequence). The CDR3 totals 15 residues. Between the trimmed V and J ends, which lost 0 bases and 4 bases, there was a span of 16 bases. CDR3 nucleotide sequence: TGCAGTGCTAGAGATTCCCTAATCCCAGGGTACGAGCAGTACTTC. Residues: CSARDSLIPGYEQYF.

This chain joins TRBV28 and TRBJ2-3; D not resolved. Germline loops: CDR1 MDHEN, CDR2 SYDVKM. The CDR3 consists of 13 residues. V lost 6 bases, J lost 3 bases, and 10 bases lay in between. CDR3 loop: CASRPHRTDTQYF. CDR3 coding DNA: TGTGCCAGCAGACCACATCGTACAGATACGCAGTATTTT.

The chain recombines TRBV20-1 with TRBJ1-6; D might be TRBD1 (5 bases). The CDR3 has 13 amino acids. CDR1 is DFQATT, CDR2 SNEGSKA, per germline (reference sequence). V gave up 3 bases and J gave up 4 bases, with 7 bases separating them. The CDR3 protein is CSASSGYNSPLHF. In DNA form, the CDR3 reads TGCAGTGCTAGCTCAGGGTATAATTCACCCCTCCACTTT.

This clonotype was counted a few times. The chain carries TRBV7-9 and TRBJ1-1, with D perhaps TRBD1 (5 bases). Germline lookup yields CDR1 SEHNR and CDR2 FQNEAQ (reference sequence). The length of the CDR3 is 14 residues. Trimming took 3 bases from V and 1 from J, leaving 9 bases between them. CDR3 region: CASSLSGQNTEAFF. CDR3 sequence (DNA): TGTGCCAGCAGCTTGTCGGGGCAGAACACTGAAGCTTTCTTT.

The chain joins TRBV11-2 to TRBJ2-4; D is uncertain. With 0 bases removed from V and 0 bases from J, the gap between germline ends came to 15 bases. The CDR3 runs 18 residues. CDR1 and CDR2 from the germline V gene are SGHAT and FQNNGV. The chain's CDR3 is CASSLEFGLSLAKNIQYF. CDR3 DNA sequence: TGTGCCAGCAGCTTAGAATTCGGGCTTTCTCTAGCCAAAAACATTCAGTACTTC.

The rearrangement uses TRBV28 and TRBJ2-1, with D tentatively TRBD1 or TRBD2 (5 bases each). Trimming cost V 7 bases and J 3 bases, with 13 bases left between them. The germline CDR1 and CDR2 sequences are MDHEN and SYDVKM. CDR3 size: 14 residues. CDR3 sequence: CASNTGPFYNEQFF. The CDR3 coding sequence is TGTGCCAGCAACACGGGACCCTTCTACAATGAGCAGTTCTTC.

This clonotype was seen repeatedly, ten times or more. This sequence joins TRBV27 and TRBJ2-1; D unresolved. CDR1 is MNHEY and CDR2 is SMNVEV in the germline V gene (reference sequence). This CDR3 has 12 residues. Trimming pared 5 bases from V and 0 bases from J, leaving 2 bases between. In DNA, the CDR3 is TGTGCCAGCAGTGGCTCCTACAATGAGCAGTTCTTC. This sequence encodes CASSGSYNEQFF.

Comments on this clonotype: One base away lies a much larger clone, so this may be a sequencing read error. The chain is built from TRBV6-5 and TRBJ2-7; 14 nucleotides align to TRBD2. V was clipped by 6 bases and J by 4 bases; unmatched bases: 2. This CDR3 is 14 amino acids long. Germline CDR1 reads MNHEY; CDR2 reads SVGAGI. CDR3 nucleotide sequence: TGTGCCAGCAGGGGGACTAGCGGGAGTTACGAGCAGTACTTC. Residues: CASRGTSGSYEQYF.

This clonotype has ten or more counts. The rearrangement joins TRBV7-2 to TRBJ1-2; D is unclear. This CDR3 spans 14 amino acids. Germline assignment: CDR1 SGHTA and CDR2 FQGNSA. V was trimmed by 5 bases and J by 2 bases, leaving 12 bases between them. Here the CDR3 reads CASSPRRTNYGYTF. As DNA, the CDR3 is TGTGCCAGCAGCCCCAGACGAACCAACTATGGCTACACCTTC.

This clonotype was recorded many times. V usage is TRBV6-2 or TRBV6-3 and J usage is TRBJ2-1, with TRBD2 matching over 11 bases. There are 15 residues in the CDR3. Germline lookup yields CDR1 MNHEY and CDR2 SVGEGT. Losses at the gene ends were 5 bases for V and 7 bases for J; bases not matched to a gene: 7. The CDR3 reads CASSAPGLADNEQFF. The CDR3 bases are TGTGCCAGCAGTGCCCCGGGACTAGCGGATAATGAGCAGTTCTTC.

This clonotype was counted only a few times. This sequence joins TRBV6-1 and TRBJ2-3; D perhaps matches TRBD2 (6 bases). Germline CDR1 reads MNHNS; CDR2 reads SASEGT. The CDR3 runs to 14 residues. V shed 4 bases and J shed 4 bases, with 12 bases lying between them. The CDR3 sequence is CASSAGVVADTQYF. For the CDR3, the DNA is TGTGCCAGCAGTGCGGGAGTAGTCGCAGATACGCAGTATTTT.

This clonotype has a single count. The rearrangement joins TRBV5-1 to TRBJ1-2, with D possibly being TRBD1 (5 bases). The CDR3 covers 13 residues. Germline V lookup: CDR1 SGHRS, CDR2 YFSETQ. V lost 4 bases and J 8 bases, leaving 15 bases between the germline ends. The chain's CDR3 is CASSNRDRGGYTF. The CDR3 DNA follows: TGCGCCAGCAGCAATAGGGACCGTGGGGGCTACACCTTC.

The genes are TRBV11-2 and TRBJ2-3; the D gene is possibly TRBD2 (5 bases). The length of the CDR3 is 17 residues. The germline gives CDR1 SGHAT, CDR2 FQNNGV. The germline V and J ends were trimmed by 2 bases and 0 bases, with 15 bases remaining between them. In DNA, the CDR3 is TGTGCCAGCAGCTTACGGCATCGCGGGTCGAGCACAGATACGCAGTATTTT. Amino acid sequence: CASSLRHRGSSTDTQYF.

The genes are TRBV2 and TRBJ1-2, with a tentative D call TRBD1 (6 bases). The CDR3 runs 16 residues. Germline V lookup: CDR1 SNHLY, CDR2 FYNNEI. The V and J ends lost 6 bases and 4 bases respectively, with 21 bases between them. The CDR3 nucleotides read TGTGCCAGCAGCGGCGACAGAATGGGGGCTTCCTATGGCTACACCTTC. Protein product: CASSGDRMGASYGYTF.

The chain is built from TRBV28 and TRBJ2-4, with D perhaps being TRBD1 or TRBD2 (5 bases each). Germline V lookup: CDR1 MDHEN, CDR2 SYDVKM. There are 17 residues in the CDR3. Between the trimmed V and J ends, which lost 5 bases and 0 bases, there was a span of 17 bases. The CDR3 loop is CASSRLKGSGAKNIQYF. As DNA, the CDR3 is TGTGCCAGCAGTCGACTAAAGGGGAGTGGAGCCAAAAACATTCAGTACTTC.

This chain connects TRBV19 to TRBJ2-3, with 10 bases aligning to TRBD2. Germline V gives CDR1 LNHDA, CDR2 SQIVND (reference sequence). CDR3 size: 13 residues. V was clipped by 7 bases and J by 4 bases; unmatched bases: 2. The CDR3: CASTTSGADTQYF. The CDR3 region has the DNA TGTGCCAGTACCACTAGCGGGGCAGATACGCAGTATTTT.